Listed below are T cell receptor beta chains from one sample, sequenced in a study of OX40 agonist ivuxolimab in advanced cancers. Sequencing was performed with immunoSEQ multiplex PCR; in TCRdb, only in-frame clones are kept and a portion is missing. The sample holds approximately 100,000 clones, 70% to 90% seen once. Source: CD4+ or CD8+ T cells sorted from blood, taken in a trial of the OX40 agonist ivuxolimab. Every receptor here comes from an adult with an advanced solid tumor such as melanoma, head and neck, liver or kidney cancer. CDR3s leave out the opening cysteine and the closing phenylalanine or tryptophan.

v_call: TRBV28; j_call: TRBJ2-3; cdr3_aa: ASNDRVAGVSDTQY
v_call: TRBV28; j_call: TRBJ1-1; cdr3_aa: ASSSVTVEAF
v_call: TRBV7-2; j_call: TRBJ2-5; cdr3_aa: ASSSGTQGTQY
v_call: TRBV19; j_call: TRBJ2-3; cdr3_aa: ASSIGAGLTDTQY
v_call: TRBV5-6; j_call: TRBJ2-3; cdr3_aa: ASSLGVGADTQY
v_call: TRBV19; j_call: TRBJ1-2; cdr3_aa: ASSMGQVYSTNYGYT
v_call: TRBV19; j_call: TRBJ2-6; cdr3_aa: ASSISGANVLT
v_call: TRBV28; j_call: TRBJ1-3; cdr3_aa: ASTSGASGNTIY
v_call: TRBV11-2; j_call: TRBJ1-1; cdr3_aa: ASSLLSVGFFHNTEAF
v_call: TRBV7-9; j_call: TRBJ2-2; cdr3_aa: ASSHGRSGPTGELF
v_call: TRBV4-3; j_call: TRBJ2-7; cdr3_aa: ASSQGTGGSYEQY
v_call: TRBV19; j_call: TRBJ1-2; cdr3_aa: ASSISKGYT
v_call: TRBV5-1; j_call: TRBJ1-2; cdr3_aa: ASSTQGSGYT
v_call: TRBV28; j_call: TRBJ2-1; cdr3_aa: ASSRPPGLAAGGSYNEQF
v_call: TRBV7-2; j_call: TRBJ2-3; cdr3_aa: ASSFTDTDTQY
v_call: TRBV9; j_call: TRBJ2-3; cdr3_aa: ASSDDAEITDTQY
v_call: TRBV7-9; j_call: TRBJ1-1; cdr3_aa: ASSGQGAPTEAF
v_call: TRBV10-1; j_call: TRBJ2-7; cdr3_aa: ASTQPSLDRVLEQY
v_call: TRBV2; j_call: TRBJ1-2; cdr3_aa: ASSEAATDGYT
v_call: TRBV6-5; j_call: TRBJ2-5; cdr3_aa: ASSLLSLGGETQY
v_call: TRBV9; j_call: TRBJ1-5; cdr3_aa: ASSTPGQGVRSNQPQH
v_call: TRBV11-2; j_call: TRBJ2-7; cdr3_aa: ASSNSGNSKFDEQY
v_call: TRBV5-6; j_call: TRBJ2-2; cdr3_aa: ASSLGGAPVTGELF
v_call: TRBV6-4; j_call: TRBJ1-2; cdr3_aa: ASSEHGVGVSDGYT
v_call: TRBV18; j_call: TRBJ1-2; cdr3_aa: ASSLGGSGYT
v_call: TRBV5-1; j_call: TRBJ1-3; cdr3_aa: ASSLGTVSGNTIY
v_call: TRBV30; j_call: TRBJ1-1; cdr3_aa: AWNDMFTEAF
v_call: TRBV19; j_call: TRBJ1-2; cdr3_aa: ASSPQGNYGYT